The 16 T cell receptor beta chains below come from one sample, sequenced in a study of cytomegalovirus exposure and HLA in healthy donors. PCR involved 60 Vbeta and 13 Jbeta primers. Generated by immunoSEQ multiplex PCR, the TCRdb table keeps only in-frame clones and is missing some. The data show 80,000 to 95,000 clones, 70% to 80% seen once. The specimen was PBMCs. These receptors were collected from a middle-aged woman in good health and CMV-seropositive.

The chain combines TRBV30 with TRBJ2-1; 8 bases are shared with TRBD2. The germline CDR1 and CDR2 sequences are GTSNPN and SVGIG (reference sequence). V lost 5 bases and J lost 2; bases outside the gene matches: 11. The CDR3 contains 16 residues. The CDR3 loop is CAWGAGAGLAYNEQFF. In nucleotides, the CDR3 is TGTGCCTGGGGGGCCGGGGCGGGACTAGCCTACAATGAGCAGTTCTTC.

The chain uses TRBV7-6 and TRBJ1-4, with a weak D call TRBD1 (6 bases). V shed 4 bases and J shed 2 bases, with 11 bases lying between them. Looked up from germline, CDR1 is SGHVS and CDR2 is FNYEAQ. The CDR3 sequence is 15 residues long. CDR3 in amino acids: CASSYRQVTNEKLFF. In nucleotides, the CDR3 is TGTGCCAGCAGCTATAGACAGGTCACTAATGAAAAACTGTTTTTT.

The CDR3 DNA is TGTGCCAGCAGCTTGACGCGGACTAGCGGGGGGCTTACCTACGAGCAGTACTTC. Translation: CASSLTRTSGGLTYEQYF. This chain joins TRBV7-2 and TRBJ2-7, with 14 bases matching TRBD2. The CDR3 runs 18 residues. Germline V lookup: CDR1 SGHTA, CDR2 FQGNSA. V lost 3 bases and J lost 2; bases outside the gene matches: 9.

This sequence joins TRBV28 and TRBJ2-7; 10 bases agree with TRBD1. The CDR3 is 17 residues long. The germline gives CDR1 MDHEN, CDR2 SYDVKM. Trimming at V came to 5 bases and at J to 11 bases, leaving 21 bases not matched to a gene. Here the CDR3 reads CASSLHRTRGQGGRKYF. The CDR3 DNA reads TGTGCCAGCAGTCTCCACAGAACCCGAGGACAGGGGGGGAGGAAGTACTTC.

V is TRBV29-1 and J is TRBJ2-5, with 13 bases aligning to TRBD2. This CDR3 contains 15 residues. V was pared by 5 bases and J by 5 bases, with 8 bases of the junction left unmatched. CDR1 and CDR2 (germline): SQVTM, ANQGSEA. The CDR3 nucleotides are TGCAGCGTTCTCACACTAGCGGGGGGGCGGGAGACCCAGTACTTC. The encoded protein is CSVLTLAGGRETQYF. The complete variable domain, with remaining parts taken from reference TRBV29-1 and TRBJ2-5, reads SAVISQKPSRDICQRGTSLTIQCQVDSQVTMMFWYRQQPGQSLTLIATANQGSEATYESGFVIDKFPISRPNLTFSTLTVSNMSPEDSSIYLCSVLTLAGGRETQYFGPGTRLLVL.

The rearrangement uses TRBV18 and TRBJ2-7, with D unclear. Germline-derived CDR1 and CDR2 are KGHSH and LQKENI. V dropped 0 bases and J dropped 6 bases, with 3 bases sitting between them. This CDR3 contains 11 residues. The CDR3 here is CASSPPSEQYF. CDR3 nucleotides: TGTGCCAGCTCACCACCCTCCGAGCAGTACTTC.

As to this clone: Other DNA sequences from this sample encode an identical CDR3 as well. This chain joins TRBV19 and TRBJ2-3, with D unresolved. The germline V gene has CDR1 LNHDA and CDR2 SQIVND (reference sequence). V lost 5 bases and J lost 4, with 7 bases in between. CDR3 length: 12 residues. The DNA of the CDR3 is TGTGCCAGTAGTCTCCCTGCAGATACGCAGTATTTT. It translates to CASSLPADTQYF.

This chain joins TRBV29-1 and TRBJ2-7; D ambiguous. Germline CDR1 and CDR2: SQVTM and ANQGSEA. The CDR3 runs to 11 residues. Trimming shortened V by 7 bases and J by 1 base, and 8 bases separated the two germline ends. The CDR3 sequence is CSATLSYEQYF. In nucleotides, the CDR3 is TGCAGCGCTACCCTGTCCTACGAGCAGTACTTC.

This chain connects TRBV28 to TRBJ1-2; 9 bases align to TRBD1. After removal of 10 bases from V and 4 bases from J, the junction contained 7 bases not matched to a gene. The germline gives CDR1 MDHEN, CDR2 SYDVKM. This CDR3 is built from 13 residues. CDR3 nucleotides: TGTGCCACAACAGGGGGCACGGGCTATGGCTACACCTTC. Its protein product is CATTGGTGYGYTF.

This rearrangement joins TRBV7-9 to TRBJ2-1, with D maybe TRBD2 (7 bases). Germline values: CDR1 SEHNR, CDR2 FQNEAQ (reference sequence). There are 16 residues in the CDR3. V lost 1 base to trimming and J lost 6 bases, with 16 bases between them. In DNA form, the CDR3 reads TGTGCCAGCAGCTTAGAGGGGGGGTGGGGGGCCAATGAGCAGTTCTTC. It codes for CASSLEGGWGANEQFF.

The chain employs TRBV2 and TRBJ2-1; maybe TRBD2 (5 bases). Per the germline V gene, CDR1 is SNHLY and CDR2 is FYNNEI. This CDR3 contains 14 residues. The germline V and J ends were trimmed by 4 bases and 1 base, with 8 bases remaining between them. For the CDR3, the DNA is TGTGCCAGCAGTGCGGGGTCATCCTACAATGAGCAGTTCTTC. This sequence encodes CASSAGSSYNEQFF. The complete variable domain, with remaining parts taken from reference TRBV2 and TRBJ2-1, reads EPEVTQTPSHQVTQMGQEVILRCVPISNHLYFYWYRQILGQKVEFLVSFYNNEISEKSEIFDDQFSVERPDGSNFTLKIRSTKLEDSAMYFCASSAGSSYNEQFFGPGTRLTVL.

The rearrangement uses TRBV29-1 and TRBJ1-2; D ambiguous. Germline loops: CDR1 SQVTM, CDR2 ANQGSEA. This CDR3 comprises 14 residues. V shed 7 bases and J shed 1 base, with 16 bases lying between them. CDR3 in amino acids: CSAEWAGNNYGYTF. The CDR3 DNA sequence: TGCAGCGCAGAATGGGCAGGAAATAACTATGGCTACACCTTC.

The J gene is TRBJ1-5, the V gene TRBV2, with a possible D match to TRBD1 (5 bases). This CDR3 has 15 residues. Germline V gene lookup returns CDR1 SNHLY and CDR2 FYNNEI. Trimming took 1 base from V and 0 from J, leaving 7 bases between them. CDR3 residues: CASSEVQGSNQPQHF. DNA of the CDR3: TGTGCCAGCAGTGAAGTTCAGGGTAGCAATCAGCCCCAGCATTTT. Full variable domain (outside the CDR3, taken from reference TRBV2 and TRBJ1-5): EPEVTQTPSHQVTQMGQEVILRCVPISNHLYFYWYRQILGQKVEFLVSFYNNEISEKSEIFDDQFSVERPDGSNFTLKIRSTKLEDSAMYFCASSEVQGSNQPQHFGDGTRLSIL.

The CDR3 spells CAWSPRGAGYTF. CDR3 nucleotides: TGTGCCTGGAGTCCCCGCGGAGCTGGCTACACCTTC. This chain links TRBV30 with TRBJ1-2; no firm D call. V lost 2 bases and J lost 7, with 11 bases in between. The CDR3 loop spans 12 amino acids. Germline V lookup: CDR1 GTSNPN, CDR2 SVGIG (reference sequence).

This clone appeared a few times. A far larger clone lies a single base away; this is likely a read error. The chain uses TRBV9 and TRBJ2-4, with D tentatively TRBD2 (7 bases). The CDR3 extends over 14 amino acids. The germline CDR1 and CDR2 sequences are SGDLS and YYNGEE. CDR3 protein: CAGSRGGAENIQYF. The CDR3, as DNA: TGTGCCGGCAGCAGGGGAGGGGCGGAAAACATTCAGTACTTC.

This sequence joins TRBV2 and TRBJ2-7; the D is unclear. CDR3 size: 11 residues. Trimming removed 5 bases from V and 7 bases from J, with 9 bases in between. Germline CDR1 SNHLY, CDR2 FYNNEI. CDR3 DNA: TGTGCCAGCAGTAAGAGTCGTGAGCAGTACTTC. Protein sequence: CASSKSREQYF.